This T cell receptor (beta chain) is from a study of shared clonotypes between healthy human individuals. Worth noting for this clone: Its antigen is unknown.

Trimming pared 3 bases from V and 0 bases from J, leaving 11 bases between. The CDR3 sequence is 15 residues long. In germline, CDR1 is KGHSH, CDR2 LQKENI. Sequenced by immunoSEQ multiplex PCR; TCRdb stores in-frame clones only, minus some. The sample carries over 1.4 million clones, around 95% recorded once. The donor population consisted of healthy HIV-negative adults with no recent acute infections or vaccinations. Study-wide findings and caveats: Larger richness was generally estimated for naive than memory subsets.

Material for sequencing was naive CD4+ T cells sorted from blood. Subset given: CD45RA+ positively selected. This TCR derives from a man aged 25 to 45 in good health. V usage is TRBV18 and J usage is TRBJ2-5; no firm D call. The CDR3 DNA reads TGTGCCAGCTCACCGTATTTGGGAAACCAAGAGACCCAGTACTTC. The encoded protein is CASSPYLGNQETQYF.